The subject of this entry is one T cell receptor beta chain. The data stem from a study of blood T cell repertoires in COVID-19. Whole-study context: The study drew acute and convalescent COVID-19 samples from the United States, Italy and Spain.

TCRdb keeps only in-frame clones here, not all; method: immunoSEQ multiplex PCR. The sample holds 350,000 to 450,000 clones; approximately 86% are singletons and the top ten take roughly 6.6%. The Seattle site enrolled patients during active infection and followed them longitudinally. Source material: peripheral blood. The receptor was derived from a woman aged 60 to 75 with COVID-19, enrolled during active disease.

CDR3 protein: CASSQGISGGYNEQFF. Here the CDR3 DNA reads TGTGCCAGCAGCCAAGGAATCTCGGGGGGATACAATGAGCAGTTCTTC. The chain employs TRBV3-1 (or the pseudogene TRBV3-2) and TRBJ2-1, with 7 bases fitting TRBD2. Germline V gene data show CDR1 as LGHDT and CDR2 as YNNKEL (reference sequence). The length of the CDR3 is 16 residues. Trimming removed 1 base from V and 4 bases from J; junction bases left unmatched: 7.